Listed here are 12 T cell receptor beta chains from one sample, sequenced in a study of OX40 agonist ivuxolimab in advanced cancers. Assay used: immunoSEQ multiplex PCR; TCRdb lists only in-frame clones, some missing. In the table there are roughly 60,000 clones, roughly 86% of which are singletons. Sequences were derived from CD4+ or CD8+ T cells sorted from blood, sampled in a trial of the OX40 agonist ivuxolimab. These receptors were collected from an adult with an advanced solid tumor such as melanoma, head and neck, liver or kidney cancer.

The genes are TRBV19 and TRBJ1-5; unclear D gene. Looked up from germline, CDR1 is LNHDA and CDR2 is SQIVND (reference sequence). Trimming took 10 bases from V and 4 from J, leaving 11 bases between them. The length of the CDR3 is 12 residues. CDR3: CATNGRNQPQHF. DNA of the CDR3: TGTGCCACCAATGGCAGAAATCAGCCCCAGCATTTT. The full variable domain, with the rest looked up from reference TRBV19 and TRBJ1-5, is DGGITQSPKYLFRKEGQNVTLSCEQNLNHDAMYWYRQDPGQGLRLIYYSQIVNDFQKGDIAEGYSVSREKKESFPLTVTSAQKNPTAFYLCATNGRNQPQHFGDGTRLSIL.

J is TRBJ2-3 and V is TRBV2, with 9 bases that match TRBD2. Germline trimming cut 8 bases from V and 5 bases from J; bases unmatched to any gene: 11. The CDR3 contains 15 residues. Germline CDR1 SNHLY, CDR2 FYNNEI. The CDR3, as DNA: TGTGCCAGCTTCCTCCTAGCGGGGTCCGTAGATACGCAGTATTTT. It is translated as CASFLLAGSVDTQYF. The variable domain in full, completed from reference TRBV2 and TRBJ2-3, reads EPEVTQTPSHQVTQMGQEVILRCVPISNHLYFYWYRQILGQKVEFLVSFYNNEISEKSEIFDDQFSVERPDGSNFTLKIRSTKLEDSAMYFCASFLLAGSVDTQYFGPGTRLTVL.

The chain employs TRBV13 and TRBJ2-2, with TRBD1 matching over 10 bases. The CDR3 length is 16 residues. The J segment lost 6 bases and the V segment lost 2 bases, leaving 6 bases of the junction unmatched. Germline CDR1 reads PRHDT; CDR2 reads FYEKMQ (reference sequence). The CDR3 DNA reads TGTGCCAGCAGCTTACGACAGGGGGCCTTCGCCGGGGAGCTGTTTTTT. Encoded protein: CASSLRQGAFAGELFF.

This clone showed up just a few times. The genes are TRBV5-6 and TRBJ2-5, with a possible D match to TRBD1 (6 bases). This CDR3 comprises 15 residues. Germline CDR1 and CDR2: SGHDT and YYEEEE. Between the trimmed V and J ends, which lost 3 bases and 4 bases, there was a span of 16 bases. This CDR3 reads CASSYAGELVETQYF. CDR3 DNA: TGTGCCAGCAGCTACGCAGGGGAGTTGGTAGAGACCCAGTACTTC.

The V gene is TRBV4-1, the J gene TRBJ2-1; 12 nucleotides line up with TRBD1. CDR3 size: 18 residues. After removal of 4 bases from V and 7 bases from J, the junction contained 14 bases not matched to a gene. Germline CDR1 and CDR2: MGHRA and YSYEKL. The CDR3 DNA is TGCGCCAGCAGCCCCCACTGGGGACAGGGGGCGCGGGAAAATGAGCAGTTCTTC. Translating it yields CASSPHWGQGARENEQFF.

This rearrangement joins TRBV2 to TRBJ2-6; TRBD1 matches at 11 bases. Germline V gene sequence: CDR1 SNHLY, CDR2 FYNNEI. CDR3 length: 17 residues. The J segment lost 0 bases and the V segment lost 6 bases, leaving 4 bases of the junction unmatched. The CDR3 region is CASRGGTGGSGANVLTF. DNA for the CDR3: TGTGCCAGCAGGGGAGGGACAGGGGGCTCTGGGGCCAACGTCCTGACTTTC.

The V call is TRBV2, the J call TRBJ2-1; TRBD1 aligns across 7 bases. Unmatched junction bases numbered 9, after V lost 5 bases and J lost 14 bases. Looked up from germline, CDR1 is SNHLY and CDR2 is FYNNEI. The CDR3 totals 12 residues. CDR3 sequence reads: CASSSQGQVKFF. The DNA for the CDR3 is TGTGCCAGCAGTAGTCAAGGACAGGTAAAGTTCTTC.

This clone appeared once. J is TRBJ2-1 and V is TRBV6-6; D is uncertain. This CDR3 contains 13 residues. V was pared by 4 bases and J by 5 bases, with 9 bases between. Germline V gene sequence: CDR1 MNHNY, CDR2 SVGAGI (reference sequence). DNA of the CDR3: TGTGCCAGCAGTTGGGATGCGAACAATGAGCAGTTCTTC. It is translated as CASSWDANNEQFF.

CDR3: CASSSGTGHGYTF. The CDR3 bases are TGTGCCAGCTCATCTGGGACAGGGCATGGCTACACCTTC. The J gene is TRBJ1-2, the V gene TRBV28; 9 bases line up with TRBD1. The V and J ends lost 8 bases and 6 bases, in that order; junction bases with no gene match: 7. The CDR3 consists of 13 residues. CDR1 is MDHEN and CDR2 is SYDVKM in the germline V gene.

The gene calls are TRBV30 and TRBJ1-2; TRBD1 might be the D (5 bases). Trimming pared 3 bases from V and 4 bases from J, leaving 12 bases between. The CDR3 has 13 residues. Germline V gene sequence: CDR1 GTSNPN, CDR2 SVGIG (reference sequence). In nucleotides, the CDR3 is TGTGCCTGGAGCCCAGGGTGGGGCTATGGCTACACCTTC. Translating gives CAWSPGWGYGYTF.

This chain links TRBV6-5 with TRBJ2-7, with D possibly TRBD2 on 5 matching bases. The CDR3 is made up of 13 amino acids. Germline CDR1 MNHEY, CDR2 SVGAGI. The V and J ends lost 0 bases and 4 bases respectively, with 7 bases between them. The CDR3 is CASSYSGIYEQYF. The CDR3 nucleotides read TGTGCCAGCAGTTACTCCGGGATTTACGAGCAGTACTTC.

The chain has TRBV5-1 and TRBJ2-2, with a possible D match to TRBD1 (5 bases). V lost 0 bases and J 5 bases, leaving 5 bases between the germline ends. CDR3 length equals 13 residues. Germline V CDR1 and CDR2: SGHRS, YFSETQ. CDR3 residues: CASSLGQTGELFF. In DNA form, the CDR3 reads TGCGCCAGCAGCTTGGGACAGACCGGGGAGCTGTTTTTT.